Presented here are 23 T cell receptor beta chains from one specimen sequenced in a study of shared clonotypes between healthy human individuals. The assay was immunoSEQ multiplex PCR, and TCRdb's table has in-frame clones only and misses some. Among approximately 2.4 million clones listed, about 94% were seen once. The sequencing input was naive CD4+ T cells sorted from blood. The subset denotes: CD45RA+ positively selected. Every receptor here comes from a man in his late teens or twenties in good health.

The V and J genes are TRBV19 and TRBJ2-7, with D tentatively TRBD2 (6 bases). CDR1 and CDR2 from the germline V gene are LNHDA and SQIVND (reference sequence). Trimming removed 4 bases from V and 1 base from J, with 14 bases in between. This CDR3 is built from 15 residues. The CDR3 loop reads CASSNGGKDSYEQYF. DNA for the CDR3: TGTGCCAGTAGTAATGGAGGGAAGGATTCCTACGAGCAGTACTTC.

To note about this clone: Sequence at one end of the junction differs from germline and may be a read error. Written as DNA, the CDR3 is TGTGCTAGCAGCCCCATAACAGGGCACTCGGACTATGGCTACACCTTC. It yields the protein CASSPITGHSDYGYTF. This rearrangement joins TRBV7-7 to TRBJ1-2; D might be TRBD1 (6 bases). The germline gives CDR1 SSHAT, CDR2 FNYEAQ (reference sequence). The CDR3 is 16 residues long.

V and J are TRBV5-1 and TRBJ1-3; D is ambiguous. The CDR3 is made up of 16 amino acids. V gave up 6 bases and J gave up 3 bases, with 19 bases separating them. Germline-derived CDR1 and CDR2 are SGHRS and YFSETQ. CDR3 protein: CASTNEDTAYGNTIYF. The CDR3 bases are TGCGCCAGCACCAACGAGGATACAGCTTATGGAAACACCATATATTTT.

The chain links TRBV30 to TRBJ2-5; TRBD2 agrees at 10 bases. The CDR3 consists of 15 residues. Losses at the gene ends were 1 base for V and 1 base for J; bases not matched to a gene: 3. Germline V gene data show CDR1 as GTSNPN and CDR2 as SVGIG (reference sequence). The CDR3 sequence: CAWSGTSGAQETQYF. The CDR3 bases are TGTGCCTGGAGTGGGACTAGCGGAGCCCAAGAGACCCAGTACTTC.

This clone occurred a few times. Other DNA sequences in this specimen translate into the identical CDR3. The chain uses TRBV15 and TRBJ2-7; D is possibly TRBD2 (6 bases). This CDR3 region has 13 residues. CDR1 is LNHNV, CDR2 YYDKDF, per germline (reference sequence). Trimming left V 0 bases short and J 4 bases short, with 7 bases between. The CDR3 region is CATSREGGYEQYF. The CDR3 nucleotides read TGTGCCACCAGCAGAGAGGGGGGATACGAGCAGTACTTC.

As DNA, the CDR3 is TGTGCCAGCAGCCCTCCACTAGCATCCTACAATGAGCAGTTCTTC. This sequence encodes CASSPPLASYNEQFF. The J gene is TRBJ2-1, the V gene TRBV5-4, with D maybe TRBD2 (6 bases). Germline assignment: CDR1 SGHNT and CDR2 YYREEE (reference sequence). The germline V and J ends were trimmed by 4 bases and 1 base, with 12 bases remaining between them. The CDR3 extends over 15 amino acids.

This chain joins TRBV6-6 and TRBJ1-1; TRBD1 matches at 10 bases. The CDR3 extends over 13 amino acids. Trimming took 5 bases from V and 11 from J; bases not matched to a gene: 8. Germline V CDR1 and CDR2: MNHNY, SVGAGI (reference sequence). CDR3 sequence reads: CASSRDRGGDAFF. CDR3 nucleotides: TGTGCCAGCAGTCGGGACAGGGGAGGTGATGCTTTCTTT.

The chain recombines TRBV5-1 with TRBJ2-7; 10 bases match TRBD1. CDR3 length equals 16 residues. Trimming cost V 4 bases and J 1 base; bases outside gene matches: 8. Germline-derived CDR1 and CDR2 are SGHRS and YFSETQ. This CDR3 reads CASSGQGGPTSYEQYF. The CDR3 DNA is TGCGCCAGCAGCGGACAGGGGGGCCCCACATCCTACGAGCAGTACTTC.

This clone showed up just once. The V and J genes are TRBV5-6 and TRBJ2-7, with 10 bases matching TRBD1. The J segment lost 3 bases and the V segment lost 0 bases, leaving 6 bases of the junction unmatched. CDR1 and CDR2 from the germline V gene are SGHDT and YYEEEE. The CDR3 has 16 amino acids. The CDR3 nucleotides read TGTGCCAGCAGCTTGGCCGGGACAGGGGCGTACTACGAGCAGTACTTC. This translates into CASSLAGTGAYYEQYF.

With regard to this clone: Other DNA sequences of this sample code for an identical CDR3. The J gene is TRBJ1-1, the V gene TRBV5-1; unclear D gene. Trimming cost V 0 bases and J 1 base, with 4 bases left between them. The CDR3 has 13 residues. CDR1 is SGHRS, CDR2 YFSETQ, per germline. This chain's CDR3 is CASSLAGNTEAFF. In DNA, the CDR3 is TGCGCCAGCAGCTTGGCTGGGAACACTGAAGCTTTCTTT.

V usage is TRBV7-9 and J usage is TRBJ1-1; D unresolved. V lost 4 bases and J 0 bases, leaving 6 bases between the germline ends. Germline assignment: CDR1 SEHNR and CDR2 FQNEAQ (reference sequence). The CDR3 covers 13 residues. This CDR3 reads CASSSEMNTEAFF. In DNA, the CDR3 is TGTGCCAGCAGCTCCGAAATGAACACTGAAGCTTTCTTT.

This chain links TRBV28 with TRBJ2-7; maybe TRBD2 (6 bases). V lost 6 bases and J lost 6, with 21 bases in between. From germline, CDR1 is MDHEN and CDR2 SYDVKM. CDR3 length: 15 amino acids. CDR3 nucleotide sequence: TGTGCCAGCAGGTATACGGGAGAACTGGGGGGCGAGCAGTACTTC. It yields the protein CASRYTGELGGEQYF.

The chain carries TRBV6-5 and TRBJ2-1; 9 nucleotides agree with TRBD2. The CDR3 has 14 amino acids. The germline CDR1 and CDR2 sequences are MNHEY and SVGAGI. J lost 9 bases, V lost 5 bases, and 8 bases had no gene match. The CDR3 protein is CASSIWREGGEQFF. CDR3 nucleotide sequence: TGTGCCAGCAGTATCTGGCGGGAGGGAGGTGAGCAGTTCTTC.

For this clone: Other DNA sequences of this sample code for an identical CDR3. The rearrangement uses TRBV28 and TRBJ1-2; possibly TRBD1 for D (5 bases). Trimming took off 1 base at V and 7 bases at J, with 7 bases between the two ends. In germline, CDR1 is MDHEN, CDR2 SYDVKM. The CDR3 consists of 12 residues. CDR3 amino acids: CASSLLRGGYTF. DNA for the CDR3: TGTGCCAGCAGTTTATTGAGGGGTGGCTACACCTTC.

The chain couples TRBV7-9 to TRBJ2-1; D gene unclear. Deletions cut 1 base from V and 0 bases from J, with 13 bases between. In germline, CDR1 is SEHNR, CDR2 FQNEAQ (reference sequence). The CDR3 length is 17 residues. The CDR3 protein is CASSLEFRGSSYNEQFF. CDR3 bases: TGTGCCAGCAGCTTAGAATTCCGCGGTAGCTCCTACAATGAGCAGTTCTTC.

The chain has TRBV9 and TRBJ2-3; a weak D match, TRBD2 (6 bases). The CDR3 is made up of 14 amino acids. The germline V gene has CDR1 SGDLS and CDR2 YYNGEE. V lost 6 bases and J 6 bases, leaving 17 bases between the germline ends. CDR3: CASNRDSLTDTQYF. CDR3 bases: TGTGCCAGCAATCGGGACTCTCTGACTGATACGCAGTATTTT.

CDR3 protein: CASSPRSRGDTEAFF. The DNA for the CDR3 is TGTGCCAGTAGTCCCCGTAGTCGGGGAGACACTGAAGCTTTCTTT. The chain joins TRBV19 to TRBJ1-1; no definite D call. Trimming pared 5 bases from V and 3 bases from J, leaving 16 bases between. This CDR3 contains 15 residues. Germline lookup yields CDR1 LNHDA and CDR2 SQIVND (reference sequence).

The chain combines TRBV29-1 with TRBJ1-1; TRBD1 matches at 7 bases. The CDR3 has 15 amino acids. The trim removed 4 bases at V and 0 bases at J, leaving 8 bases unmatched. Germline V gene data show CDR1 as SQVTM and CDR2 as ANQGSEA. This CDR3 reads CSVGNRGSVNTEAFF. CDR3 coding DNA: TGCAGCGTTGGAAACAGGGGCTCCGTGAACACTGAAGCTTTCTTT.

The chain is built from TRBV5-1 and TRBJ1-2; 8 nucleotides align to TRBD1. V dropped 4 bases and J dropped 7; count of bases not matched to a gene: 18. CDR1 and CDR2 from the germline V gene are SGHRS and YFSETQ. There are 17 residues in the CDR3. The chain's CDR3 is CASSPDPDREGRVGYTF. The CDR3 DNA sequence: TGCGCCAGCAGCCCGGACCCGGACAGGGAGGGACGAGTTGGCTACACCTTC.

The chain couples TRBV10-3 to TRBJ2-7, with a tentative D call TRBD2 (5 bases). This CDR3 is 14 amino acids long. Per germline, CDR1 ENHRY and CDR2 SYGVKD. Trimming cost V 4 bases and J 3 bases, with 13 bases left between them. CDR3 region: CAISGLDGNYEQYF. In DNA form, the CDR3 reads TGTGCCATCAGTGGATTGGACGGGAACTACGAGCAGTACTTC.

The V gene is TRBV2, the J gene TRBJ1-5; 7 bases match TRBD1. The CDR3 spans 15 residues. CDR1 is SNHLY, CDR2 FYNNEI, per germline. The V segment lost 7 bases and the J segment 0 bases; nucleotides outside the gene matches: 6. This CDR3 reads CASTKQGNSNQPQHF. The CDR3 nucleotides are TGTGCCAGCACGAAACAGGGGAATAGCAATCAGCCCCAGCATTTT.

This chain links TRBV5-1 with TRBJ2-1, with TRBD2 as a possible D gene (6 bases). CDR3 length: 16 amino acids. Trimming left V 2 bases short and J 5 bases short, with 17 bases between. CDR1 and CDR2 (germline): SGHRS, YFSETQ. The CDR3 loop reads CASSFLRLGIDNEQFF. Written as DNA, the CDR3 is TGCGCCAGCAGCTTCCTACGACTAGGCATCGACAATGAGCAGTTCTTC. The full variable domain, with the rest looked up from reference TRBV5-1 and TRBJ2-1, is KAGVTQTPRYLIKTRGQQVTLSCSPISGHRSVSWYQQTPGQGLQFLFEYFSETQRNKGNFPGRFSGRQFSNSRSEMNVSTLELGDSALYLCASSFLRLGIDNEQFFGPGTRLTVL.

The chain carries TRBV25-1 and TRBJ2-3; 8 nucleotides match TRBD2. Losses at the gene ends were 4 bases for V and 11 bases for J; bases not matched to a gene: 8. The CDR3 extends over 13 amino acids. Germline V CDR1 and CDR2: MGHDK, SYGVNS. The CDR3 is CASSASGGPRQYF. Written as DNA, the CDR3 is TGTGCCAGCAGTGCTTCGGGAGGGCCGCGGCAGTATTTT.